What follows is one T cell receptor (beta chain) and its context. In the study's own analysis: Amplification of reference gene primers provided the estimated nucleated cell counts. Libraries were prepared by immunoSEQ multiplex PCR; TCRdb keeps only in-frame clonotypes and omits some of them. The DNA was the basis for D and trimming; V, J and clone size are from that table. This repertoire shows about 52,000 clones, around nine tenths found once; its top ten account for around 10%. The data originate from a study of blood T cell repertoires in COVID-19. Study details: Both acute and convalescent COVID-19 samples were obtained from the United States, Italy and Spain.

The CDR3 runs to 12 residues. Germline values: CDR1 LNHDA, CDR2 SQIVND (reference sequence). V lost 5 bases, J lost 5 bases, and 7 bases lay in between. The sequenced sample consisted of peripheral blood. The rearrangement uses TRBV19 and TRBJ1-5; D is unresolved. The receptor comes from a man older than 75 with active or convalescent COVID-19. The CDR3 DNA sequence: TGTGCCAGTAGTCCCGGGGATCAGCCCCAGCATTTT. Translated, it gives CASSPGDQPQHF.